Presented here are 29 T cell receptor beta chains from one specimen sequenced in a study of identifying expanded T cells in peripheral blood. The assay was immunoSEQ multiplex PCR, and TCRdb's table has in-frame clones only and misses some. The sample gives about 94,000 clones, 70% to 90% of which show up once; approximately 5% is in the top ten. The sequenced sample consisted of blood. The receptors were sampled from a person aged 18 to 70 in good health.

V is TRBV12-5 and J is TRBJ1-2, with D unclear. The germline V gene encodes CDR1 LGHNT and CDR2 FRNRAP. The CDR3 extends over 14 amino acids. V was clipped by 2 bases and J by 4 bases, with 11 bases between them. This chain's CDR3 is CASGLSRGSYGYTF. The CDR3 nucleotides are TGTGCTAGTGGTTTGTCTCGCGGAAGCTATGGCTACACCTTC.

This sequence joins TRBV19 and TRBJ1-4, with a weak D call TRBD1 (6 bases). Deletions cut 3 bases from V and 3 bases from J, with 11 bases between. This CDR3 is 15 amino acids long. Germline CDR1 is LNHDA and CDR2 is SQIVND (reference sequence). CDR3 loop: CASSITGTSNEKLFF. CDR3 sequence (DNA): TGTGCCAGTAGTATCACAGGGACGTCTAATGAAAAACTGTTTTTT.

This clone was detected only once. The chain is built from TRBV30 and TRBJ2-2; no reliable D call. V was trimmed by 0 bases and J by 1 base, leaving 9 bases between them. The germline gives CDR1 GTSNPN, CDR2 SVGIG (reference sequence). The CDR3 totals 15 residues. The CDR3 loop reads CAWSVWQRNTGELFF. CDR3 nucleotide sequence: TGTGCCTGGAGTGTATGGCAGCGGAACACCGGGGAGCTGTTTTTT. The entire variable domain, with the rest obtained from reference TRBV30 and TRBJ2-2, is as follows: SQTIHQWPATLVQPVGSPLSLECTVEGTSNPNLYWYRQAAGRGLQLLFYSVGIGQISSEVPQNLSASRPQDRQFILSSKKLLLSDSGFYLCAWSVWQRNTGELFFGEGSRLTVL.

The chain has TRBV19 and TRBJ2-1, with 10 positions matching TRBD1. The ends lost 4 bases at V and 0 bases at J; junction bases unmatched: 6. This CDR3 has 17 residues. Looked up from germline, CDR1 is LNHDA and CDR2 is SQIVND (reference sequence). CDR3: CASSTQWTGGSYNEQFF. The CDR3 nucleotides are TGTGCCAGTAGTACCCAATGGACAGGGGGCTCCTACAATGAGCAGTTCTTC.

This chain joins TRBV5-1 and TRBJ2-1, with 11 nucleotides matching TRBD2. After removal of 0 bases from V and 7 bases from J, the junction contained 3 bases not matched to a gene. The germline CDR1 and CDR2 sequences are SGHRS and YFSETQ. This CDR3 has 15 amino acids. The DNA of the CDR3 is TGCGCCAGCAGCTTGGGCGGGACTAGCGGAAATGAGCAGTTCTTC. Amino acid sequence: CASSLGGTSGNEQFF.

The chain couples TRBV27 to TRBJ1-2; 8 bases match TRBD1. Germline V gene lookup returns CDR1 MNHEY and CDR2 SMNVEV (reference sequence). V trimming: 5 bases; J trimming: 4 bases; junction bases outside the gene matches: 6. CDR3 size: 14 residues. CDR3 residues: CASSPGQALYGYTF. CDR3 bases: TGTGCCAGCAGTCCGGGACAGGCCCTCTATGGCTACACCTTC.

The V call is TRBV6-5, the J call TRBJ2-7, with D unresolved. V was trimmed by 6 bases and J by 3 bases, leaving 15 bases between them. The CDR3 spans 14 residues. CDR1 and CDR2 from the germline V gene are MNHEY and SVGAGI. The CDR3 DNA sequence: TGTGCCAGCAGGGCCCCGGGCGCAGGCTACGAGCAGTACTTC. Translating it yields CASRAPGAGYEQYF.

This chain uses TRBV7-2 with TRBJ1-2; the match to TRBD1 covers 7 bases. This CDR3 is 14 amino acids long. The germline CDR1 and CDR2 sequences are SGHTA and FQGNSA. V dropped 2 bases and J dropped 8; count of bases not matched to a gene: 8. Written as DNA, the CDR3 is TGTGCCAGCAGCTTAAACGCAGGGGGGAGGGGCTACACCTTC. It codes for CASSLNAGGRGYTF.

The rearrangement links TRBV11-3 to TRBJ2-1; D may be TRBD1 (5 bases). The ends were cut back, 1 base at V and 10 bases at J, with 11 bases in the middle. The CDR3 runs 13 residues. Germline assignment: CDR1 SGHNT and CDR2 YENEEA. The CDR3 DNA follows: TGTGCCAGCAGCTTAGCGACAGCTGCAGAGCAGTTCTTC. This codes for CASSLATAAEQFF.

The rearrangement links TRBV19 to TRBJ2-1, with D possibly being TRBD2 (6 bases). CDR1 is LNHDA, CDR2 SQIVND, per germline (reference sequence). The CDR3 contains 14 residues. The V and J ends lost 10 bases and 2 bases respectively, with 15 bases between them. DNA of the CDR3: TGTGCCACCCAGGAGGGGCTGGCCTACAATGAGCAGTTCTTC. Encoded protein: CATQEGLAYNEQFF. Looking up the rest from reference TRBV19 and TRBJ2-1 gives the full variable domain: DGGITQSPKYLFRKEGQNVTLSCEQNLNHDAMYWYRQDPGQGLRLIYYSQIVNDFQKGDIAEGYSVSREKKESFPLTVTSAQKNPTAFYLCATQEGLAYNEQFFGPGTRLTVL.

This clone was observed a single time. The chain joins TRBV6-5 to TRBJ1-2, with D uncertain. This CDR3 comprises 15 residues. CDR1 is MNHEY and CDR2 is SVGAGI in the germline V gene. Trimming stripped 7 bases from V and 1 base from J, with 16 bases between. The CDR3 is CASNRAVNSNYGYTF. In nucleotides, the CDR3 is TGTGCCAGCAACCGGGCCGTTAATAGTAACTATGGCTACACCTTC.

The V call is TRBV11-2, the J call TRBJ1-2, with 10 bases lining up with TRBD1. The CDR3 loop spans 19 amino acids. J gave up 0 bases and V 0 bases, and 10 bases lay outside the gene matches. The germline V gene encodes CDR1 SGHAT and CDR2 FQNNGV. The CDR3 coding sequence is TGTGCCAGCAGCTTAGATCGCTACGGGGACAGGGGAGCTAACTATGGCTACACCTTC. This translates into CASSLDRYGDRGANYGYTF.

The chain couples TRBV4-1 to TRBJ1-5; 9 positions agree with TRBD1. The CDR3 covers 16 residues. Germline lookup yields CDR1 MGHRA and CDR2 YSYEKL. Losses at the gene ends were 3 bases for V and 4 bases for J; bases not matched to a gene: 7. The chain's CDR3 is CASSHIGQGKNQPQHF. The DNA for the CDR3 is TGCGCCAGCAGCCATATCGGACAGGGGAAAAATCAGCCCCAGCATTTT.

The genes are TRBV7-2 and TRBJ2-1, with D perhaps TRBD2 (5 bases). The V gene's germline CDR1 is SGHTA and CDR2 FQGNSA. Trimming stripped 5 bases from V and 7 bases from J, with 18 bases between. The CDR3 runs 15 residues. The CDR3, as DNA: TGTGCCAGCAGCCGCCCTGGACTGGGTTCGAATGAGCAGTTCTTC. This codes for CASSRPGLGSNEQFF.

The rearrangement joins TRBV7-2 to TRBJ1-6; unclear D gene. The CDR3 covers 16 residues. Trimming took off 1 base at V and 0 bases at J, with 7 bases between the two ends. CDR1 is SGHTA, CDR2 FQGNSA, per germline. In nucleotides, the CDR3 is TGTGCCAGCAGCTTAGTGCAGGTCTCCTATAATTCACCCCTCCACTTT. This sequence encodes CASSLVQVSYNSPLHF.

The chain joins TRBV4-1 to TRBJ2-1; TRBD1 might be the D (5 bases). In germline, CDR1 is MGHRA, CDR2 YSYEKL. Trimming shortened V by 4 bases and J by 2 bases, and 9 bases separated the two germline ends. The CDR3 runs to 14 residues. DNA of the CDR3: TGCGCCAGCAGCCGAGGACACACCTACAATGAGCAGTTCTTC. Its protein product is CASSRGHTYNEQFF.

This clone appeared a few times. The chain combines TRBV27 with TRBJ2-2, with 10 bases aligning to TRBD2. J gave up 3 bases and V 8 bases, and 6 bases lay outside the gene matches. This CDR3 has 15 residues. In germline, CDR1 is MNHEY, CDR2 SMNVEV (reference sequence). The CDR3 loop reads CASQRGLAYTGELFF. In DNA, the CDR3 is TGTGCCAGCCAAAGGGGACTAGCGTACACCGGGGAGCTGTTTTTT.

Remarks on this clone: The sample has other DNA sequences that encode this CDR3 too. The J gene is TRBJ1-2, the V gene TRBV19, with no clear D. The CDR3 totals 12 residues. V lost 6 bases and J lost 2, with 7 bases in between. Per the germline V gene, CDR1 is LNHDA and CDR2 is SQIVND (reference sequence). The CDR3 region has the DNA TGTGCCAGTAGCGGCAGCAACTATGGCTACACCTTC. This codes for CASSGSNYGYTF.

The chain couples TRBV29-1 to TRBJ1-3; TRBD1 is a possible D gene (6 bases). The V end was cut by 5 bases, the J end by 1 base, with 9 bases between. CDR1 and CDR2 from the germline V gene are SQVTM and ANQGSEA. The CDR3 extends over 13 amino acids. CDR3 loop: CSVQQGSGNTIYF. For the CDR3, the DNA is TGCAGCGTTCAACAGGGATCTGGAAACACCATATATTTT.

The V and J genes are TRBV27 and TRBJ2-7; D might be TRBD2 (6 bases). The CDR3 spans 12 residues. The germline gives CDR1 MNHEY, CDR2 SMNVEV (reference sequence). V was shortened by 3 bases and J by 6 bases, with 9 bases between the two germline ends. This chain's CDR3 is CASSFVGGEQYF. CDR3 DNA: TGTGCCAGCAGTTTCGTCGGGGGCGAGCAGTACTTC.

This clone was picked up one time. The chain combines TRBV23-1 with TRBJ1-4, with D possibly matching TRBD1 (5 bases). TRBV23-1 is recorded as an ORF, its role being uncertain. This CDR3 contains 18 residues. V lost 1 base, J lost 0 bases, and 15 bases lay in between. CDR3 coding DNA: TGCGCCAGCAGTCAATTCCTCAGGGAGGCGGCAACTAATGAAAAACTGTTTTTT. It yields the protein CASSQFLREAATNEKLFF.

The rearrangement links TRBV12-5 to TRBJ1-3; D is undetermined. Germline values: CDR1 LGHNT, CDR2 FRNRAP. Between the trimmed V and J ends, which lost 0 bases and 1 base, there was a span of 10 bases. CDR3 length equals 16 residues. The CDR3 nucleotides are TGTGCTAGTGGTTTGGTACTAACTGGTTCTGGAAACACCATATATTTT. Translated: CASGLVLTGSGNTIYF.

V and J are TRBV18 and TRBJ2-7; 9 bases are a match to TRBD1. The germline V gene encodes CDR1 KGHSH and CDR2 LQKENI. CDR3 length: 14 residues. After removal of 5 bases from V and 4 bases from J, the junction contained 6 bases not matched to a gene. The CDR3 reads CASSGSGTGYEQYF. The CDR3 DNA reads as TGTGCCAGCTCAGGTTCAGGGACAGGGTACGAGCAGTACTTC. Full variable domain (missing parts from reference TRBV18 and TRBJ2-7): NAGVMQNPRHLVRRRGQEARLRCSPMKGHSHVYWYRQLPEEGLKFMVYLQKENIIDESGMPKERFSAEFPKEGPSILRIQQVVRGDSAAYFCASSGSGTGYEQYFGPGTRLTVT.

The chain is built from TRBV19 and TRBJ1-5, with 11 nucleotides matching TRBD1. This CDR3 comprises 17 residues. Germline CDR1 LNHDA, CDR2 SQIVND (reference sequence). With V trimmed by 1 base and J by 7 bases, 9 bases remained unmatched. The CDR3 loop is CASSIVVGTGGLQPQHF. The CDR3 nucleotides are TGTGCCAGTAGTATAGTTGTGGGGACAGGGGGTCTGCAGCCCCAGCATTTT.

The gene calls are TRBV5-1 and TRBJ1-6; D not resolved. V lost 1 base and J lost 8, with 10 bases in between. The length of the CDR3 is 14 residues. CDR1 is SGHRS and CDR2 is YFSETQ in the germline V gene. CDR3 DNA: TGCGCCAGCAGCTTGCAAGGGTCGGATTCACCCCTCCACTTT. Its protein product is CASSLQGSDSPLHF.

The CDR3 bases are TGTGCCAGCAGACTCACAGACAATGAGCAGTTCTTC. This encodes CASRLTDNEQFF. The J gene is TRBJ2-1, the V gene TRBV6-1; D gene ambiguous. Germline V gene lookup returns CDR1 MNHNS and CDR2 SASEGT. V gave up 6 bases and J gave up 5 bases, with 8 bases separating them. The CDR3 loop spans 12 amino acids.

V and J are TRBV5-1 and TRBJ2-7, with 9 nucleotides matching TRBD1. The CDR3 totals 16 residues. Germline V gene data show CDR1 as SGHRS and CDR2 as YFSETQ. J was trimmed by 5 bases and V by 4 bases; bases with no gene match: 13. CDR3: CASSLEPGQGFHEQYF. In DNA, the CDR3 is TGCGCCAGCAGCCTAGAACCGGGACAGGGCTTCCACGAGCAGTACTTC. The full variable domain, with the rest looked up from reference TRBV5-1 and TRBJ2-7, is KAGVTQTPRYLIKTRGQQVTLSCSPISGHRSVSWYQQTPGQGLQFLFEYFSETQRNKGNFPGRFSGRQFSNSRSEMNVSTLELGDSALYLCASSLEPGQGFHEQYFGPGTRLTVT.

The chain uses TRBV23-1 and TRBJ2-7; D tentatively reads TRBD1 or TRBD2 (5 bases each). TRBV23-1 is reported as an ORF; its role is uncertain. There are 14 residues in the CDR3. V lost 4 bases, J lost 5 bases, and 15 bases lay in between. CDR3 sequence reads: CASSPAAGCDEQYF. CDR3 bases: TGCGCCAGCAGTCCAGCGGCAGGGTGTGACGAGCAGTACTTC.

CDR3 loop: CAWSALGDRNGYTF. The CDR3 coding sequence is TGTGCCTGGAGTGCCCTTGGGGATCGGAATGGCTACACCTTC. The chain carries TRBV30 and TRBJ1-2; D not certain. Germline CDR1 is GTSNPN and CDR2 is SVGIG (reference sequence). CDR3 length: 14 residues. Trimming left V 1 base short and J 6 bases short, with 15 bases between. Using reference TRBV30 and TRBJ1-2 for the parts outside the CDR3, the full variable domain is SQTIHQWPATLVQPVGSPLSLECTVEGTSNPNLYWYRQAAGRGLQLLFYSVGIGQISSEVPQNLSASRPQDRQFILSSKKLLLSDSGFYLCAWSALGDRNGYTFGSGTRLTVV.